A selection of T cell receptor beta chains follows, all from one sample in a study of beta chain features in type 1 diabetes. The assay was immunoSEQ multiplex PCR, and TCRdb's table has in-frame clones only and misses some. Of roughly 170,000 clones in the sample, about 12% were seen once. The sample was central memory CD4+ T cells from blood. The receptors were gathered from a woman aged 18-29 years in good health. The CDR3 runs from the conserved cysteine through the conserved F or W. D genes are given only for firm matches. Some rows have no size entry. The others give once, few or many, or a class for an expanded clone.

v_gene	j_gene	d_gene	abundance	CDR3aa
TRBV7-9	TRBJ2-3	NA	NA	CASSLAIPRGASTDTQYF
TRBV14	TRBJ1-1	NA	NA	CASSHYVQQEAFF
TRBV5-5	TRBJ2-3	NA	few	CASSLRTLNTDTQYF
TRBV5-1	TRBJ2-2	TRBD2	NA	CAGASGANTGELFF
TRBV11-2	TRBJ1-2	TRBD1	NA	CASSFGAVNRGALYGYTF
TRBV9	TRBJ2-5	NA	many	CASSVDEQETQYF
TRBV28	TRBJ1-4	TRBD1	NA	CASSHPTGREKLFF
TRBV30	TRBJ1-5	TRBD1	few	CAWANRGDQPQHF
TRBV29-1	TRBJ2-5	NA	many	CSVGASDQETQYF
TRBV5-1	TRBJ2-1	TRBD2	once	CASSLVPTSGYNEQFF
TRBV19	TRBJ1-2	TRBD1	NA	CASTGTATGSLNYGYTF
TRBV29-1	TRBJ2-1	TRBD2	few	CSVRDGVLAGDNEQFF
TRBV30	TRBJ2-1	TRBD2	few	CAWKQLMVAGAEQFF
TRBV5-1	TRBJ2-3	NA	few	CASSLPESTDTQYF